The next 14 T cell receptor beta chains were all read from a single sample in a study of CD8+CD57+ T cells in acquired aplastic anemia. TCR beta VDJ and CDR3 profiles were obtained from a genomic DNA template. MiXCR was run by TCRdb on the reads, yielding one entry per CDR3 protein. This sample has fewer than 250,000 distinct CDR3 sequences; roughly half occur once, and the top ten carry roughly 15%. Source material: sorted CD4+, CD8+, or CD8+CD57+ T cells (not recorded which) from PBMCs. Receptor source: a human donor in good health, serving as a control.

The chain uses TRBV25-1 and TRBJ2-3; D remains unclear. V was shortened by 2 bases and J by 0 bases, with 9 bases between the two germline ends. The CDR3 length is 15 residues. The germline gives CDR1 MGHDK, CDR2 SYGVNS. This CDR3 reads CASSELVGSTDTQYF. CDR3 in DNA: TGTGCCAGCAGTGAACTTGTCGGCAGCACAGATACGCAGTATTTT.

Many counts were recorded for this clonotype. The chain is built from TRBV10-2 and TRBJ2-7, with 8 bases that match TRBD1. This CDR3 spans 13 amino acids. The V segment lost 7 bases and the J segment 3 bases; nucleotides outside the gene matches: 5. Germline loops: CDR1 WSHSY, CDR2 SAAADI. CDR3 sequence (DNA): TGCGCCAGCAACGCCGGGACAGGCTACGAGCAGTACTTC. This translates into CASNAGTGYEQYF.

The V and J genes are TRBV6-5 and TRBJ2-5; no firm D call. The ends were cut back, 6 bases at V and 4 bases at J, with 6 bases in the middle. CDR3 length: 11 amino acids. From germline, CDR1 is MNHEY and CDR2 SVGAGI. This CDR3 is CASSLLETQYF. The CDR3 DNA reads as TGTGCCAGCAGCCTCTTAGAGACCCAGTACTTC.

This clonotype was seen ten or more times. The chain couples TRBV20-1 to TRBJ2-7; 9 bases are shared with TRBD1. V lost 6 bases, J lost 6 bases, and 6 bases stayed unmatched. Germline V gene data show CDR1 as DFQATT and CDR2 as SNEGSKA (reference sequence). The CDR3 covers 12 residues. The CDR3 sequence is CSAGTGRFEQYF. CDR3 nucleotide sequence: TGCAGTGCCGGGACAGGGAGGTTCGAGCAGTACTTC.

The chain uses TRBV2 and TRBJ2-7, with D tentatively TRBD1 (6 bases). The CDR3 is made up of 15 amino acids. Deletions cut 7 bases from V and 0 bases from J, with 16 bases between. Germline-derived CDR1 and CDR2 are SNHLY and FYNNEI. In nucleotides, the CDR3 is TGTGCCAGCATTCCAGACAGGACCAGCTCCTACGAGCAGTACTTC. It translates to CASIPDRTSSYEQYF.

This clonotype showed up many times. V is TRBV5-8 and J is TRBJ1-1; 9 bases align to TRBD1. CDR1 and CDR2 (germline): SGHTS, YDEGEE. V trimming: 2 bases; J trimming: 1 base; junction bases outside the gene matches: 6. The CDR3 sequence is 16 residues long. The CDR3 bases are TGTGCCAGCAGCTTCCGGACAGGGGAGTGGAACACTGAAGCTTTCTTT. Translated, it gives CASSFRTGEWNTEAFF.

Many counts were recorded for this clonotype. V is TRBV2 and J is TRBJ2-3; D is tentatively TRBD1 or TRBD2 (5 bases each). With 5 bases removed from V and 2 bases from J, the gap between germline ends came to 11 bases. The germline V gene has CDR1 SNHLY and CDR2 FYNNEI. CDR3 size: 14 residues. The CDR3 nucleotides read TGTGCCAGCAGTTCCTTGGGGGTCACAGATACGCAGTATTTT. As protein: CASSSLGVTDTQYF.

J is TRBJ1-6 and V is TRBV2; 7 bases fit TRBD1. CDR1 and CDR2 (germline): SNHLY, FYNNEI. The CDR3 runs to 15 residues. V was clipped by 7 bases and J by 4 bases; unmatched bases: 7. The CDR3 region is CASTGGQTYNSPLHF. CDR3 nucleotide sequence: TGTGCCAGCACCGGGGGACAGACTTATAATTCACCCCTCCACTTT.

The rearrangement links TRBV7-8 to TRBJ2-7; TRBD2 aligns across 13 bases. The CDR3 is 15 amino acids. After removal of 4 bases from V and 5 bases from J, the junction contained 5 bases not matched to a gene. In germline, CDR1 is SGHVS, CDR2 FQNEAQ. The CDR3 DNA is TGTGCCAGCAGCTCCCGACTAGCGGGGGGCAACGAGCAGTACTTC. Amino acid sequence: CASSSRLAGGNEQYF. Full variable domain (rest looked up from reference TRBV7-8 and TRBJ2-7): GAGVSQSPRYKVAKRGQDVALRCDPISGHVSLFWYQQALGQGPEFLTYFQNEAQLDKSGLPSDRFFAERPEGSVSTLKIQRTQQEDSAVYLCASSSRLAGGNEQYFGPGTRLTVT.

Here the CDR3 DNA reads TGTGCCAGCAGTGAAGGAGGGTTCCGTTACAATGAGCAGTTCTTC. This codes for CASSEGGFRYNEQFF. The rearrangement uses TRBV2 and TRBJ2-1, with D perhaps TRBD2 (5 bases). Germline CDR1 is SNHLY and CDR2 is FYNNEI. The CDR3 contains 15 residues. Trimming stripped 1 base from V and 4 bases from J, with 11 bases between. Full variable domain (rest looked up from reference TRBV2 and TRBJ2-1): EPEVTQTPSHQVTQMGQEVILRCVPISNHLYFYWYRQILGQKVEFLVSFYNNEISEKSEIFDDQFSVERPDGSNFTLKIRSTKLEDSAMYFCASSEGGFRYNEQFFGPGTRLTVL.

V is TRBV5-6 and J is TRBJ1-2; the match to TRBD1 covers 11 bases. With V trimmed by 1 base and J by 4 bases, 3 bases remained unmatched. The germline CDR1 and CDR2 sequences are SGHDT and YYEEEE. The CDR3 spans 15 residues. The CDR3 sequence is CASSLQGQGGYGYTF. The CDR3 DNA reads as TGTGCCAGCAGCTTGCAGGGACAGGGGGGCTATGGCTACACCTTC.

DNA for the CDR3: TGCAGTGCTAGCGGCAGGACTGGCTACACCTTC. It is translated as CSASGRTGYTF. This sequence joins TRBV20-1 and TRBJ1-2; D is ambiguous. Trimming pared 3 bases from V and 7 bases from J, leaving 9 bases between. The CDR3 totals 11 residues. Germline loops: CDR1 DFQATT, CDR2 SNEGSKA (reference sequence).

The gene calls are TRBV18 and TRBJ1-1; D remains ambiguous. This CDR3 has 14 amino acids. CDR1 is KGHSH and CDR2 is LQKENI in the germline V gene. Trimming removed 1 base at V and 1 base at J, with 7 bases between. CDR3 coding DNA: TGTGCCAGCTCACCACGGTCCGAGAACACTGAAGCTTTCTTT. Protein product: CASSPRSENTEAFF.

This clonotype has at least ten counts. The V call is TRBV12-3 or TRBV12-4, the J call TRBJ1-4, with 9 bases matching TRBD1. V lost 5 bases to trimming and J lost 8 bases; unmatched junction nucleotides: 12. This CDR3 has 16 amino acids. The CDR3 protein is CASSGQTDRGREKLFF. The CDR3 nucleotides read TGTGCCAGCAGTGGCCAAACGGACAGGGGTCGCGAAAAACTGTTTTTT.